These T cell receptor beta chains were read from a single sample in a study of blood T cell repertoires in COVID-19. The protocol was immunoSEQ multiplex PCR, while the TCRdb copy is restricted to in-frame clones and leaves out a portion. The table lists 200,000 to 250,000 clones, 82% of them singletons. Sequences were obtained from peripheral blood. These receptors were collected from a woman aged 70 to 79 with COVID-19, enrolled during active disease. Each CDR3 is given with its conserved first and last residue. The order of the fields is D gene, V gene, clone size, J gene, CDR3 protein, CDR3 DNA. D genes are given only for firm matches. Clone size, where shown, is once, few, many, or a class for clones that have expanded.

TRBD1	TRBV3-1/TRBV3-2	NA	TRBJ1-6	CASSGTGNSPLHF	TGTGCCAGCTCCGGGACAGGGAATTCACCCCTCCACTTT
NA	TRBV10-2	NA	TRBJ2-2	CASSRLVPNTGELFF	TGCGCCAGCAGTCGACTAGTTCCCAACACCGGGGAGCTGTTTTTT
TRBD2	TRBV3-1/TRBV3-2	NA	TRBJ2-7	CASSAGRAKINEQYF	TGTGCCAGCAGCGCCGGGAGGGCCAAGATAAACGAGCAGTACTTC
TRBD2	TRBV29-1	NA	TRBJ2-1	CSVQGTSGSSSYNEQFF	TGCAGCGTACAAGGGACTAGCGGGAGTTCGTCCTACAATGAGCAGTTCTTC
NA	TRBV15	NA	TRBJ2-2	CATSGSNRAVIGELFF	TGTGCCACCAGCGGGTCCAACAGGGCTGTGATCGGGGAGCTGTTTTTT
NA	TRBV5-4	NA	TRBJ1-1	CASSLGGRSEAFF	TGTGCCAGCAGCTTGGGCGGGAGGTCTGAAGCTTTCTTT
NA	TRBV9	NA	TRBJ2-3	CASSAQVAGSTQYF	TGTGCCAGCAGCGCACAAGTGGCGGGGAGTACGCAGTATTTT
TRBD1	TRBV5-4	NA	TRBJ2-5	CASSLGWTGWETQYF	TGTGCCAGCAGCTTGGGGTGGACAGGGTGGGAGACCCAGTACTTC
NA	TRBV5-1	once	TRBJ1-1	CASSLLQGNTEAFF	TGCGCCAGCAGCTTATTACAGGGGAACACTGAAGCTTTCTTT
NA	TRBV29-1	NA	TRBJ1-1	CSVDGQQAFF	TGCAGCGTTGACGGACAGCAAGCTTTCTTT
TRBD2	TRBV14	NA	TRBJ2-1	CASSRQRENWNEQFF	TGTGCCAGCAGCCGCCAGCGGGAGAATTGGAATGAGCAGTTCTTC
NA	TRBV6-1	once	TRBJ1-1	CASSEAWGGPFTEAFF	TGTGCCAGCAGTGAAGCTTGGGGCGGACCCTTCACTGAAGCTTTCTTT
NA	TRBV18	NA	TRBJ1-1	CASSPPQAPNTEAFF	TGTGCCAGCTCACCACCGCAGGCCCCGAACACTGAAGCTTTCTTT
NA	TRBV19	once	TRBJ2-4	CASSMLQAAKNIQYF	TGTGCCAGTAGTATGTTACAGGCAGCCAAAAACATTCAGTACTTC
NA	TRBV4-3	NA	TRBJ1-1	CASSQDLGGSGMNTEAFF	TGCGCCAGCAGCCAAGATTTGGGGGGTAGCGGGATGAACACTGAAGCTTTCTTT
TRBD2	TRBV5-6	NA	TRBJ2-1	CASSLLGKLAGIEQFF	TGTGCCAGCAGCTTGTTAGGCAAACTAGCGGGTATCGAGCAGTTCTTC